The T cell receptor beta chain under discussion was sequenced for a study of OX40 agonist ivuxolimab in advanced cancers. About the investigation overall: Ivuxolimab, which targeted the costimulatory receptor OX40 (CD134), was an agonistic, fully human IgG2 monoclonal antibody. Intravenous ivuxolimab was administered to patients every 2 weeks at six dose levels: 0.01, 0.1, 0.3, 1.5, 3 and 10 mg/kg. Of the roughly 52 dose-escalation patients, hepatocellular carcinoma was present in approximately 20, melanoma in approximately 15, renal cell carcinoma in 9 and head and neck cancer in 9. In the dose-escalation cohort, over 65% of patients were male, and the mean age was roughly 60 years, with a range of about 23 to 90. Patients were allowed to have had prior anti-PD-1, anti-PD-L1 or anti-CTLA-4 therapy, and 40% of the dose-escalation patients had been treated with checkpoint inhibitors. Partial responses occurred in three dose-escalation patients: two with cutaneous melanoma and one with hepatocellular carcinoma. Peripheral TCRbeta sequencing aimed to test whether ivuxolimab altered TCR sequence diversity and caused clonal T-cell expansion. The paper covers the monotherapy dose-escalation part of the phase I ivuxolimab trial, which included N of about 50 patients. General study outcomes and caveats: Low levels of normalized T-cell clonal expansion were also seen in some patients who did not respond. In the 0.1-3.0 mg/kg groups, partial responders had among the lowest normalized peripheral clonal expansion, particularly in CD8+ T cells. At doses of 0.1 to 3.0 mg/kg, clonal expansion of both CD4+ and CD8+ T cells in blood was seen between baseline and week 6. Which antigens the clonally expanded peripheral T cells were specific for was not determined. After ivuxolimab, CD8+ T cells had more expanded clones than CD4+ T cells on average.

In regard to this clone: It lacks a known antigen. Per-base qualities were not stored, and no clone one base away is much larger.

The trial excluded patients who had a history of autoimmune disease or were on systemic immunosuppression. Peripheral blood for TCR sequencing was collected from all dose cohorts at baseline, on cycle 4 day 1, and on cycle 7 day 1. Samples came from an open-label, multicenter, first-in-human phase I dose-escalation trial of ivuxolimab. Adults with locally advanced or metastatic melanoma, renal cell, hepatocellular, or head and neck squamous cell carcinoma were enrolled in the trial. Before TCR sequencing, CD4+ T cells and CD8+ T cells were sorted from peripheral blood as separate populations. Genomic DNA was extracted from sorted cells for sequencing of the TCRbeta CDR3 region. The immunoSEQ Assay was used to sequence the TCRbeta CDR3 regions. In TCRdb, the immuneACCESS table is reduced to in-frame sequences with V and J assigned. These tables do not hold every clone; where another copy was compared, an unresolved V gene accounts for under half, and the others remain unexplained. The sample profile shows 32,000 or so clones; roughly 79% of them were found once. Less than 20% of the sample is held by the ten biggest clonotypes.

CDR1 is given as MGHRA and CDR2 as YSYEKL, both from the germline V gene. Measured from the cysteine to the phenylalanine, the CDR3 is 15 residues long. Only CDR3 DNA remains: 45 bases, in frame from the first base. Trimming accounts for 1 base at V and 8 bases at J, while the number of junction bases matched to no gene is 8. The receptor was isolated from an adult with an advanced solid tumor such as melanoma, head and neck, liver or kidney cancer. The chain was built from TRBV4-1 and TRBJ2-1, and TRBD1 aligns with 7 junction nucleotides. Sequencing used CD4+ or CD8+ T cells sorted from blood, obtained in a trial of the OX40 agonist ivuxolimab. This receptor carries the CDR3 CASSQVATGRYEQFF. The sequenced DNA: TGCGCCAGCAGCCAAGTTGCGACAGGGCGATATGAGCAGTTCTTC.